Below are 27 T cell receptor beta chains sequenced from a single sample in a study of OX40 agonist ivuxolimab in advanced cancers. Only in-frame clones appear in the TCRdb table, and some are missing; sequencing was by immunoSEQ multiplex PCR. The sample comprises 45,000 to 55,000 clones, just over 85% of which are singletons, and roughly 3.4% rests with the top ten. The input for sequencing was CD4+ or CD8+ T cells sorted from blood, taken in a trial of the OX40 agonist ivuxolimab. The receptor set was obtained from an adult with an advanced solid tumor such as melanoma, head and neck, liver or kidney cancer.

The rearrangement links TRBV4-1 to TRBJ2-7; 10 positions match TRBD1. The CDR3 covers 14 residues. Trimming cost V 4 bases and J 3 bases; bases outside gene matches: 3. CDR1 and CDR2 (germline): MGHRA, YSYEKL. CDR3 in amino acids: CASSPRTGGYEQYF. In DNA form, the CDR3 reads TGCGCCAGCAGCCCCCGGACAGGGGGCTACGAGCAGTACTTC.

This clone occurred once. V and J are TRBV9 and TRBJ1-5; D unclear. The V gene's germline CDR1 is SGDLS and CDR2 YYNGEE. V was clipped by 0 bases and J by 5 bases, with 12 bases between them. The CDR3 contains 15 residues. The CDR3 DNA follows: TGTGCCAGCAGCGTAGGGGCCCTCGATGATCAGCCCCAGCATTTT. This encodes CASSVGALDDQPQHF.

This clone was counted a few times. The chain uses TRBV5-4 and TRBJ2-7, with D uncertain. Germline CDR1 and CDR2: SGHNT and YYREEE (reference sequence). V lost 5 bases and J 3 bases, leaving 6 bases between the germline ends. This CDR3 is 11 amino acids long. Here the CDR3 DNA reads TGTGCCAGCAGTCTTAACTACGAGCAGTACTTC. Its translation: CASSLNYEQYF.

This clone was detected a few times. This chain uses TRBV7-9 with TRBJ1-1; D is unresolved. Germline CDR1 reads SEHNR; CDR2 reads FQNEAQ (reference sequence). CDR3 size: 13 residues. V lost 5 bases and J 1 base, leaving 8 bases between the germline ends. CDR3 protein: CASSMEANTEAFF. In DNA form, the CDR3 reads TGTGCCAGCAGCATGGAGGCGAACACTGAAGCTTTCTTT.

The V call is TRBV7-2, the J call TRBJ1-2; TRBD1 matches at 7 bases. CDR1 is SGHTA and CDR2 is FQGNSA in the germline V gene. V lost 1 base, J lost 5 bases, and 16 bases stayed unmatched. The CDR3 contains 18 residues. CDR3 nucleotide sequence: TGTGCCAGCAGCTTAGTCTCTAGTGGGGGCGCAGGGGGGTATGGCTACACCTTC. Residues: CASSLVSSGGAGGYGYTF.

The gene calls are TRBV30 and TRBJ1-6; no definite D call. The V gene's germline CDR1 is GTSNPN and CDR2 SVGIG (reference sequence). The CDR3 length is 12 residues. V gave up 8 bases and J gave up 6 bases, with 11 bases separating them. DNA for the CDR3: TGTGCCCGGATGGCCCCTAATTCACCCCTCCACTTT. It codes for CARMAPNSPLHF.

The chain recombines TRBV6-1 with TRBJ1-2; no firm D call. The V end was cut by 2 bases, the J end by 4 bases, with 14 bases between. This CDR3 spans 15 amino acids. Germline lookup yields CDR1 MNHNS and CDR2 SASEGT. The CDR3 DNA reads TGTGCCAGCAGTGAAAACTCCCACAGTGGCTATGGCTACACCTTC. Its protein product is CASSENSHSGYGYTF.

The chain recombines TRBV7-9 with TRBJ1-2; weak D call: TRBD1 (6 bases). Trimming took off 1 base at V and 7 bases at J, with 7 bases between the two ends. This CDR3 is 12 amino acids long. Germline-derived CDR1 and CDR2 are SEHNR and FQNEAQ (reference sequence). The CDR3 sequence is CASSLEGVGYTF. DNA for the CDR3: TGTGCCAGCAGCTTAGAGGGGGTTGGCTACACCTTC.

The chain recombines TRBV27 with TRBJ1-2; 8 nucleotides align to TRBD1. The J segment lost 3 bases and the V segment lost 2 bases, leaving 5 bases of the junction unmatched. The CDR3 consists of 15 residues. In germline, CDR1 is MNHEY, CDR2 SMNVEV (reference sequence). CDR3 in amino acids: CASSLKAGGDYGYTF. The CDR3, as DNA: TGTGCCAGCAGTTTAAAGGCAGGGGGCGACTATGGCTACACCTTC.

The V gene is TRBV6-5, the J gene TRBJ1-4; 8 bases fit TRBD1. Germline CDR1 and CDR2: MNHEY and SVGAGI. This CDR3 comprises 15 residues. After removal of 4 bases from V and 3 bases from J, the junction contained 4 bases not matched to a gene. The DNA for the CDR3 is TGTGCCAGCAGTTCCAGGGGGCTGGCTAATGAAAAACTGTTTTTT. The encoded protein is CASSSRGLANEKLFF.

The V and J genes are TRBV27 and TRBJ2-7, with 8 bases aligning to TRBD2. Germline V gene lookup returns CDR1 MNHEY and CDR2 SMNVEV (reference sequence). J was trimmed by 0 bases and V by 6 bases; bases with no gene match: 4. The CDR3 runs to 14 residues. The CDR3, as DNA: TGTGCCAGCAGAACTAGCGGTCTCTCCTACGAGCAGTACTTC. Translated: CASRTSGLSYEQYF.

The rearrangement joins TRBV23-1 to TRBJ2-7; 13 bases align to TRBD2. TRBV23-1 is classed as an ORF, of uncertain function. The CDR3 has 17 amino acids. The V gene end was trimmed by 3 bases and the J gene end by 4 bases; junction bases not matched to a gene: 9. CDR3 DNA: TGCGCCAGCAGTCACCGAGGACTAGCGGGAGAGGTATACGAGCAGTACTTC. The encoded protein is CASSHRGLAGEVYEQYF.

The chain employs TRBV7-9 and TRBJ1-1; D call uncertain. Germline loops: CDR1 SEHNR, CDR2 FQNEAQ (reference sequence). V was pared by 7 bases and J by 0 bases, with 0 bases between. The CDR3 is 10 residues long. CDR3 DNA sequence: TGTGCCAGCATGAACACTGAAGCTTTCTTT. This codes for CASMNTEAFF.

The V gene is TRBV28, the J gene TRBJ1-6; the match to TRBD1 covers 9 bases. CDR1 and CDR2 from the germline V gene are MDHEN and SYDVKM. The CDR3 is 14 residues long. J lost 11 bases, V lost 6 bases, and 8 bases had no gene match. The CDR3 protein is CASSQGQGGTPLHF. The CDR3 nucleotides are TGTGCCAGCAGCCAGGGACAGGGCGGGACACCCCTCCACTTT.

DNA of the CDR3: TGCGCCAGCAGCACTCAGGGGAACACTGAAGCTTTCTTT. It translates to CASSTQGNTEAFF. The chain employs TRBV5-1 and TRBJ1-1, with D possibly TRBD1 on 5 matching bases. Germline V lookup: CDR1 SGHRS, CDR2 YFSETQ. The V end was cut by 4 bases, the J end by 1 base, with 8 bases between. This CDR3 is 13 amino acids long.

V and J are TRBV5-4 and TRBJ2-7, with 12 bases identical to TRBD1. Losses at the gene ends were 1 base for V and 6 bases for J; bases not matched to a gene: 11. The germline V gene encodes CDR1 SGHNT and CDR2 YYREEE (reference sequence). The CDR3 spans 17 residues. CDR3 protein: CASSLFGDRGRNGEQYF. DNA of the CDR3: TGTGCCAGCAGCTTGTTTGGGGACAGGGGGCGAAATGGCGAGCAGTACTTC. Variable domain in full (rest from reference TRBV5-4 and TRBJ2-7): ETGVTQSPTHLIKTRGQQVTLRCSSQSGHNTVSWYQQALGQGPQFIFQYYREEENGRGNFPPRFSGLQFPNYSSELNVNALELDDSALYLCASSLFGDRGRNGEQYFGPGTRLTVT.

This chain connects TRBV5-1 to TRBJ2-3; TRBD1 aligns across 8 bases. V dropped 7 bases and J dropped 5; count of bases not matched to a gene: 3. The CDR3 is 12 residues long. In germline, CDR1 is SGHRS, CDR2 YFSETQ. CDR3 protein: CASLGQGDTQYF. Here the CDR3 DNA reads TGCGCCAGCCTCGGACAGGGAGATACGCAGTATTTT. Drawing the rest from reference TRBV5-1 and TRBJ2-3, the complete variable domain is KAGVTQTPRYLIKTRGQQVTLSCSPISGHRSVSWYQQTPGQGLQFLFEYFSETQRNKGNFPGRFSGRQFSNSRSEMNVSTLELGDSALYLCASLGQGDTQYFGPGTRLTVL.

The rearrangement links TRBV5-6 to TRBJ1-2; 7 bases map to TRBD1. CDR3 length: 15 amino acids. Germline V CDR1 and CDR2: SGHDT, YYEEEE. The V gene end was trimmed by 1 base and the J gene end by 6 bases; junction bases not matched to a gene: 9. CDR3 in DNA: TGTGCCAGCAGCTTGTTGGGTTTAGGGGGCCATGGCTACACCTTC. Encoded protein: CASSLLGLGGHGYTF.

The rearrangement links TRBV7-2 to TRBJ2-7, with D perhaps matching TRBD2 (6 bases). Deletions cut 5 bases from V and 3 bases from J, with 14 bases between. Germline V lookup: CDR1 SGHTA, CDR2 FQGNSA. The CDR3 is 14 residues long. The CDR3 bases are TGTGCCAGCAGCCCCCGACTAGTCAGCTACGAGCAGTACTTC. Translated: CASSPRLVSYEQYF.

This rearrangement joins TRBV5-6 to TRBJ2-7; D gene uncertain. The CDR3 is made up of 13 amino acids. Germline CDR1 and CDR2: SGHDT and YYEEEE. The ends were cut back, 4 bases at V and 9 bases at J, with 17 bases in the middle. The CDR3 DNA is TGTGCCAGCAGCCCTCTTAACGCATTGGGGCAGTACTTC. This translates into CASSPLNALGQYF.

This clone was seen a few times. V usage is TRBV7-2 and J usage is TRBJ1-2; a weak D match, TRBD1 (5 bases). Germline V gene data show CDR1 as SGHTA and CDR2 as FQGNSA. The CDR3 contains 16 residues. Trimming removed 1 base at V and 2 bases at J, with 14 bases between. CDR3 bases: TGTGCCAGCAGCTTAGGGGGAGGGGCCTCAAACTATGGCTACACCTTC. It translates to CASSLGGGASNYGYTF.

V and J are TRBV25-1 and TRBJ2-2; tentative D call: TRBD1 (5 bases). V was clipped by 7 bases and J by 4 bases, with 16 bases between them. This CDR3 region has 15 residues. Germline assignment: CDR1 MGHDK and CDR2 SYGVNS. CDR3 coding DNA: TGTGCCAGCACTATGGACACTCCGGGCACCGGGGAGCTGTTTTTT. It codes for CASTMDTPGTGELFF.

V and J are TRBV12-1 and TRBJ2-5; no check of the table's D call, TRBD1, against the DNA was made. TRBV12-1 is listed as a pseudogene. The CDR3 has 14 residues. CDR3 sequence: CAAPEGAGQETQYF. CDR3 DNA sequence: TGTGCCGCCCCGGAGGGGGCGGGGCAAGAGACCCAGTACTTC.

This chain links TRBV9 with TRBJ1-3, with 7 positions matching TRBD1. This CDR3 is built from 12 residues. Germline V gives CDR1 SGDLS, CDR2 YYNGEE. V lost 7 bases, J lost 6 bases, and 4 bases stayed unmatched. Here the CDR3 DNA reads TGTGCCAGCGGGACAGCCGAAAACACCATATATTTT. Protein: CASGTAENTIYF.

This clone was observed a single time. This chain uses TRBV29-1 with TRBJ1-1; no clear D. Germline CDR1 and CDR2: SQVTM and ANQGSEA. CDR3 length equals 13 residues. V lost 8 bases, J lost 4 bases, and 17 bases lay in between. Written as DNA, the CDR3 is TGCAGCTCGACATGGGGTCTCGGCACTGAAGCTTTCTTT. Residues: CSSTWGLGTEAFF.

The chain joins TRBV7-2 to TRBJ2-2; D might be TRBD2 (5 bases). The CDR3 consists of 14 residues. With 5 bases removed from V and 8 bases from J, the gap between germline ends came to 15 bases. Germline V CDR1 and CDR2: SGHTA, FQGNSA. The CDR3 loop reads CASSTRGQFGELFF. CDR3 nucleotide sequence: TGTGCCAGCAGCACGAGAGGGCAGTTTGGGGAGCTGTTTTTT.

The chain carries TRBV21-1 and TRBJ2-7; the table gives TRBD1 as D, unverified against the DNA. TRBV21-1 counts as a pseudogene. The CDR3 sequence is 14 residues long. The CDR3 is CASSNFGSGLEQYF. Written as DNA, the CDR3 is TGTGCCAGCAGCAATTTTGGCTCAGGTTTGGAGCAGTACTTC.